The 20 T cell receptor beta chains below come from one sample, sequenced in a study of human T cells and chemical hapten exposure. Time point given: patch test 3, about 24 weeks after DPC sensitization. The treatment is: therapeutic diphenylcyclopropenone sensitization with weekly scalp DPC. One entry per CDR3 protein, called by TCRdb with MiXCR from the RACE reads. The repertoire has just over 95,000 distinct CDR3 sequences, 25% to 35% of them found once; the top ten carry over 9%. The sequenced sample was whole blood, obtained in connection with sensitization to the hapten diphenylcyclopropenone (DPC). These receptors came from a man in his forties with alopecia areata. Some clones in this sample may be carry-over from other donors' samples.

This clonotype was seen only a few times. V usage is TRBV12-3 or TRBV12-4 and J usage is TRBJ2-2; D is unclear. The V end lost 2 bases, the J end lost 4 bases, and 8 bases lay between the germline ends. This CDR3 has 14 residues. CDR3 sequence: CASSLSASTGELFF. In DNA form, the CDR3 reads TGTGCCAGCAGTTTATCGGCTTCCACCGGGGAGCTGTTTTTT.

In this sample, this clonotype turned up a few times. The gene calls are TRBV20-1 and TRBJ2-5; 11 bases agree with TRBD2. The ends lost 6 bases at V and 5 bases at J; junction bases unmatched: 8. The CDR3 runs to 14 residues. In germline, CDR1 is DFQATT, CDR2 SNEGSKA (reference sequence). CDR3 sequence: CSAKLAGVMETQYF. For the CDR3, the DNA is TGCAGTGCGAAACTAGCGGGAGTAATGGAGACCCAGTACTTC.

V and J are TRBV6-2 or TRBV6-3 and TRBJ1-5; TRBD1 aligns across 7 bases. The V segment lost 11 bases and the J segment 1 base; nucleotides outside the gene matches: 8. The length of the CDR3 is 14 residues. Per the germline V gene, CDR1 is MNHEY and CDR2 is SVGEGT. In nucleotides, the CDR3 is TGTGCCTGTGACCCGACAGGGAGCAATCAGCCCCAGCATTTT. Encoded protein: CACDPTGSNQPQHF.

V is TRBV28 and J is TRBJ2-6, with no clear D. V dropped 6 bases and J dropped 0 bases, with 12 bases sitting between them. The V gene's germline CDR1 is MDHEN and CDR2 SYDVKM. The CDR3 length is 16 residues. CDR3 nucleotide sequence: TGTGCCAGCAGGCCGTCGTCGTTCTCTGGGGCCAACGTCCTGACTTTC. Protein sequence: CASRPSSFSGANVLTF.

This clonotype occurred a few times. The chain is built from TRBV20-1 and TRBJ2-7; perhaps TRBD2 as D (6 bases). The CDR3 has 13 residues. V lost 5 bases and J lost 6, with 17 bases in between. Germline V gene sequence: CDR1 DFQATT, CDR2 SNEGSKA (reference sequence). Written as DNA, the CDR3 is TGCAGTGCTCCCCGGGACTTGAGCCCCGAGCAGTACTTC. Amino acid sequence: CSAPRDLSPEQYF.

The chain uses TRBV6-6 and TRBJ2-2; tentatively, D is TRBD2 (5 bases). Trimming pared 2 bases from V and 2 bases from J, leaving 21 bases between. There are 19 residues in the CDR3. Germline assignment: CDR1 MNHNY and CDR2 SVGAGI (reference sequence). The CDR3 spells CASSYSRPTGMKNTGELFF. In DNA form, the CDR3 reads TGTGCCAGCAGTTACAGCCGTCCAACGGGGATGAAAAACACCGGGGAGCTGTTTTTT.

The rearrangement joins TRBV20-1 to TRBJ1-5; D remains unclear. This CDR3 is 17 amino acids long. CDR1 is DFQATT, CDR2 SNEGSKA, per germline (reference sequence). The germline V and J ends were trimmed by 0 bases and 1 base, with 16 bases remaining between them. CDR3 amino acids: CSARDNMEGGSNQPQHF. CDR3 DNA sequence: TGCAGTGCTAGAGATAATATGGAGGGAGGAAGCAATCAGCCCCAGCATTTT.

This clonotype was detected a few times. V and J are TRBV14 and TRBJ2-3, with D unresolved. The germline V gene has CDR1 SGHDN and CDR2 FVKESK. V lost 0 bases to trimming and J lost 2 bases, with 6 bases between them. The CDR3 has 14 amino acids. The CDR3 sequence is CASSQEDFTDTQYF. CDR3 sequence (DNA): TGTGCCAGCAGCCAAGAAGACTTCACAGATACGCAGTATTTT.

Many counts were recorded for this clonotype. This chain connects TRBV6-5 to TRBJ2-3; TRBD1 agrees at 10 bases. J gave up 6 bases and V 5 bases, and 2 bases lay outside the gene matches. Germline-derived CDR1 and CDR2 are MNHEY and SVGAGI. The CDR3 is made up of 13 amino acids. In nucleotides, the CDR3 is TGTGCCAGCAGTACGGGACAGGGGGATACGCAGTATTTT. Its translation is CASSTGQGDTQYF.

The chain recombines TRBV10-3 with TRBJ2-4, with D possibly TRBD1 on 5 matching bases. The V gene's germline CDR1 is ENHRY and CDR2 SYGVKD. There are 12 residues in the CDR3. The germline V and J ends were trimmed by 0 bases and 12 bases, with 9 bases remaining between them. CDR3 in DNA: TGTGCCATCAGTGAGTCGGGGCCGACTCAGTACTTC. Translated, it gives CAISESGPTQYF.

The chain recombines TRBV6-5 with TRBJ2-7, with 13 bases fitting TRBD2. This CDR3 contains 14 residues. The V segment lost 7 bases and the J segment 3 bases; nucleotides outside the gene matches: 3. Looked up from germline, CDR1 is MNHEY and CDR2 is SVGAGI. CDR3 protein: CASTRTSGSYEQYF. In DNA, the CDR3 is TGTGCCAGCACCAGGACTAGCGGGAGCTACGAGCAGTACTTC.

The chain carries TRBV27 and TRBJ2-1, with a tentative D call TRBD1 (6 bases). This CDR3 comprises 13 residues. From germline, CDR1 is MNHEY and CDR2 SMNVEV (reference sequence). The V gene lost 3 bases and the J gene lost 9 bases, with 12 bases spanning the gap. The CDR3 sequence: CASSLATGIEQFF. In DNA, the CDR3 is TGTGCCAGCAGTTTGGCCACAGGGATTGAGCAGTTCTTC.

This clonotype was detected a few times. The chain links TRBV2 to TRBJ2-3; D is ambiguous. V gave up 7 bases and J gave up 6 bases, with 14 bases separating them. The CDR3 covers 13 residues. Germline lookup yields CDR1 SNHLY and CDR2 FYNNEI. The CDR3 loop is CASMVPLTDTQYF. Here the CDR3 DNA reads TGTGCCAGCATGGTCCCCCTCACGGATACGCAGTATTTT. The full variable domain, rest sourced from reference TRBV2 and TRBJ2-3, is EPEVTQTPSHQVTQMGQEVILRCVPISNHLYFYWYRQILGQKVEFLVSFYNNEISEKSEIFDDQFSVERPDGSNFTLKIRSTKLEDSAMYFCASMVPLTDTQYFGPGTRLTVL.

This chain connects TRBV7-9 to TRBJ2-1; D might be TRBD2 (5 bases). Germline V gene lookup returns CDR1 SEHNR and CDR2 FQNEAQ (reference sequence). V was shortened by 1 base and J by 8 bases, with 9 bases between the two germline ends. This CDR3 region has 13 residues. CDR3 sequence reads: CASSLGGIDEQFF. For the CDR3, the DNA is TGTGCCAGCAGCTTAGGAGGGATCGATGAGCAGTTCTTC.

This rearrangement joins TRBV6-1 to TRBJ2-7, with unresolved D. Germline loops: CDR1 MNHNS, CDR2 SASEGT. This CDR3 is built from 18 residues. Trimming removed 0 bases at V and 0 bases at J, with 18 bases between. As DNA, the CDR3 is TGTGCCAGCAGTGAAGCCCTTCCCCGTGGGATTAGCTCCTACGAGCAGTACTTC. Translating it yields CASSEALPRGISSYEQYF.

This clonotype was detected a few times. The rearrangement joins TRBV5-1 to TRBJ2-5; maybe TRBD1 (6 bases). The V gene's germline CDR1 is SGHRS and CDR2 YFSETQ. Trimming removed 0 bases at V and 2 bases at J, with 11 bases between. The CDR3 is made up of 15 amino acids. CDR3 sequence: CASSLAGTPQETQYF. Here the CDR3 DNA reads TGCGCCAGCAGCTTGGCCGGGACACCGCAAGAGACCCAGTACTTC.

The CDR3 region has the DNA TGTGCCAGCAGCGTGGACAGGGCTAGCACAGATACGCAGTATTTT. Residues: CASSVDRASTDTQYF. J is TRBJ2-3 and V is TRBV7-6; 8 bases line up with TRBD1. Germline values: CDR1 SGHVS, CDR2 FNYEAQ. V lost 5 bases, J lost 0 bases, and 4 bases stayed unmatched. The CDR3 spans 15 residues.

This clonotype appeared a few times. V is TRBV27 and J is TRBJ1-6, with a tentative D call TRBD1 (5 bases). Germline CDR1 and CDR2: MNHEY and SMNVEV (reference sequence). This CDR3 region has 15 residues. Trimming took 7 bases from V and 7 from J, leaving 17 bases between them. This CDR3 is CASTERTPVNSPLHF. Written as DNA, the CDR3 is TGTGCCAGCACCGAACGGACACCCGTGAATTCACCCCTCCACTTT.

Note on this clonotype: One junction end disagrees with the germline gene, perhaps due to a read error. The chain is built from TRBV3-1 and TRBJ1-5; the match to TRBD1 covers 9 bases. The CDR3 contains 14 residues. The V gene's germline CDR1 is LGHDT and CDR2 YNNKEL (reference sequence). The CDR3 sequence: CASSQGTGSQAQHF. CDR3 coding DNA: TGTGCCAGCAGCCAGGGGACAGGGAGTCAGGCCCAGCATTTT.

The chain uses TRBV7-2 and TRBJ2-3; D unresolved. This CDR3 has 14 residues. V lost 4 bases, J lost 4 bases, and 12 bases lay in between. Germline CDR1 is SGHTA and CDR2 is FQGNSA. The CDR3 region has the DNA TGTGCCAGCAGCTCGGGCTCCCGTTCAGATACGCAGTATTTT. Protein: CASSSGSRSDTQYF.